The entry below gives a single TCR beta chain sequence along with its context. Its antigen remains unidentified. These data come from a study of PD-1 blockade in classical Hodgkin lymphoma. Background on the study: A 3 mg/kg intravenous dose of nivolumab was received by patients every 2 weeks.

Time point: cycle 4 day 1 (C4D1), after 5 to 7 weeks of nivolumab. Every patient experienced relapse after autologous stem cell transplantation, and brentuximab vedotin exposure varied. The CDR3 loop spans 15 amino acids. Germline V gene sequence: CDR1 MDHEN, CDR2 SYDVKM. Between the trimmed V and J ends, which lost 1 base and 3 bases, there was a span of 12 bases. Points from the study as a whole: CD4+ TCR diversity, unlike CD8+, rose significantly by C4D1. Reports described newly diagnosed patients as having lower baseline TCR diversity than healthy donors.

The protocol was immunoSEQ multiplex PCR, while the TCRdb copy is restricted to in-frame clones and leaves out a portion. The sample lists about 22,000 clones, 70% to 80% occurring once. The sequence was obtained from a human donor with classical Hodgkin lymphoma. The chain joins TRBV28 to TRBJ1-1; possible D gene TRBD1, 5 bases. The sample was peripheral blood mononuclear cells (PBMCs), taken before the fourth cycle of nivolumab. CDR3: CASSLLRGSHTEAFF. CDR3 coding DNA: TGTGCCAGCAGTTTATTAAGGGGTTCCCACACTGAAGCTTTCTTT.